This TCR beta chain was captured in a study of control samples from healthy donors and cancer patients. This clone showed up just once. Germline assignment: CDR1 MDHEN and CDR2 SYDVKM. Trimming removed 5 bases from V and 0 bases from J; junction bases left unmatched: 16. This CDR3 contains 20 residues. Here immunoSEQ multiplex PCR was the method, and the copy in TCRdb shows in-frame clones only, minus some. Of about 140,000 clones listed, more than 90% were seen once; the top ten hold approximately 11%. Sequenced sample: blood. This TCR came from a man in his thirties or forties in good health. The rearrangement joins TRBV28 to TRBJ2-4, with 10 bases matching TRBD2. The CDR3 region is CASSTAGTSAYLLAKNIQYF. CDR3 coding DNA: TGTGCCAGCAGTACCGCCGGGACTAGCGCATACCTGCTAGCCAAAAACATTCAGTACTTC. Full variable domain (rest looked up from reference TRBV28 and TRBJ2-4): DVKVTQSSRYLVKRTGEKVFLECVQDMDHENMFWYRQDPGLGLRLIYFSYDVKMKEKGDIPEGYSVSREKKERFSLILESASTNQTSMYLCASSTAGTSAYLLAKNIQYFGAGTRLSVL.